The source of this TCR beta chain is a study of cytomegalovirus exposure and HLA in healthy donors. Study-wide results and limits: A previous analysis found most TCR beta V segments productive roughly 87% or roughly 30% of the time.

Primers: 60 Vbeta forward and 13 Jbeta reverse. Assay: immunoSEQ multiplex PCR; the TCRdb copy retains only in-frame clones and omits some. Recorded here are 100,000 to 150,000 clones; the top ten clones represent 1.7%. As to this clone: What it binds is not known.

Between the trimmed V and J ends, which lost 1 base and 1 base, there was a span of 7 bases. Looked up from germline, CDR1 is SGHNT and CDR2 is YENEEA. The CDR3 contains 15 residues. The sequence came from a man younger than 35 in good health and CMV-seronegative. The rearrangement uses TRBV11-3 and TRBJ2-2; maybe TRBD1 (5 bases). Sequenced material: PBMCs. CDR3: CASSLVDKNTGELFF. CDR3 DNA sequence: TGTGCCAGCAGCTTAGTGGACAAGAACACCGGGGAGCTGTTTTTT.